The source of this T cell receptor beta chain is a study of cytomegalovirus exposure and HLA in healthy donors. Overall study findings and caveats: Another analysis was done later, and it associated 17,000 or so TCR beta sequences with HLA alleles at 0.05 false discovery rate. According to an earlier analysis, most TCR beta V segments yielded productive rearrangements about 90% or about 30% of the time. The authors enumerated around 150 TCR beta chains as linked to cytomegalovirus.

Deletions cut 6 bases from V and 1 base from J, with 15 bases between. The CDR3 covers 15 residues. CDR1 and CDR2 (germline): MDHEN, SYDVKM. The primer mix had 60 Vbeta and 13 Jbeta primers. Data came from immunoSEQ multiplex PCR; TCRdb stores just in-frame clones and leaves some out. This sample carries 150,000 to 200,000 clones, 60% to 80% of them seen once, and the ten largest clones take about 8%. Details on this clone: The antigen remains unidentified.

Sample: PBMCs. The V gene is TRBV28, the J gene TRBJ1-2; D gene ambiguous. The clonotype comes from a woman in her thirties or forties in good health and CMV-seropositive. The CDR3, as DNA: TGTGCCAGCAGCCACCACCAGGATATTAACTATGGCTACACCTTC. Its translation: CASSHHQDINYGYTF.